This T cell receptor (beta chain) was obtained from a study of memory CD4+ T cells and cytomegalovirus serostatus. Study-wide context: Healthy Belgian adult donors included about 10 CMV-positive and 24 CMV-negative people. Study results and caveats: A US-trained random forest predicted CMV serostatus with median AUC roughly 0.9.

In the authors' methods: Out-of-frame sequences were removed, leaving 2,000,000 or so distinct TCRbeta sequences. The repertoire was sequenced with immunoSEQ multiplex PCR; TCRdb's copy has only in-frame clones and lacks some. V and J calls and clone size are those listed in that table; D and trimming were worked out from the DNA. The table lists about 59,000 clones, around 80% of them singletons. The sort gate was single viable CD3+CD4+CD8-CD45RO+ cells for memory CD4+ T cells. After thawing, CD4+ T cells were positively selected. Concerning this clone itself: Antigen specificity is unknown.

The specimen was memory CD4+ T cells from blood. This TCR was recovered from an adult in good health and CMV-seronegative.

CDR3 protein: CASRGLGDTGELFF. CDR3 nucleotides: TGTGCCAGCCGGGGACTAGGGGACACCGGGGAGCTGTTTTTT. The gene calls are TRBV7-9 and TRBJ2-2; 8 bases match TRBD2. J was trimmed by 3 bases and V by 8 bases; bases with no gene match: 5. CDR3 length: 14 amino acids. Per the germline V gene, CDR1 is SEHNR and CDR2 is FQNEAQ (reference sequence).